This TCR beta chain was obtained from a study of blood T cell repertoires in COVID-19. Sequencing used immunoSEQ multiplex PCR; TCRdb keeps in-frame clones, though not all of them. The data hold 300,000 to 450,000 clones, with approximately 89% observed a single time. CDR1 and CDR2 (germline): SQVTM, ANQGSEA. The V gene end was trimmed by 0 bases and the J gene end by 5 bases; junction bases not matched to a gene: 14. The CDR3 is 18 residues long. Sequences were obtained from peripheral blood. This chain joins TRBV29-1 and TRBJ2-1, with TRBD1 identical over 9 bases. The clonotype originates from a woman aged 55-69 years with COVID-19, enrolled during active disease. CDR3 residues: CSVEDLATGTGLDNEQFF. The CDR3 region has the DNA TGCAGCGTTGAAGATCTTGCCACCGGGACAGGGCTAGACAATGAGCAGTTCTTC.